This T cell receptor beta chain was captured by sequencing in a study of blood T cell repertoires in COVID-19. Background on the study: Material from acute and convalescent COVID-19 was sourced from the United States, Italy and Spain.

In this sample, this clone turned up once. CDR3 length equals 15 residues. Trimming left V 0 bases short and J 4 bases short, with 13 bases between. Germline CDR1 reads LNHDA; CDR2 reads SQIVND (reference sequence). Original processing notes: Amplifying reference gene primers gave estimates of nucleated cell counts. Some clones are missing from TCRdb's copy, which holds only in-frame ones; the method was immunoSEQ multiplex PCR. V and J calls and clone size are as listed in that table; D and trimming were resolved from the DNA. This sample has 200,000 to 250,000 clones, with approximately 86% found just once.

This chain uses TRBV19 with TRBJ2-7, with D perhaps TRBD1 (5 bases). Sequenced sample: PBMCs or T cells enriched from blood (not recorded which). The TCR originated in a woman aged 45-59 years with acute COVID-19. CDR3 region: CASSIDNSPGYEQYF. The DNA for the CDR3 is TGTGCCAGTAGTATAGACAACTCCCCAGGGTACGAGCAGTACTTC.